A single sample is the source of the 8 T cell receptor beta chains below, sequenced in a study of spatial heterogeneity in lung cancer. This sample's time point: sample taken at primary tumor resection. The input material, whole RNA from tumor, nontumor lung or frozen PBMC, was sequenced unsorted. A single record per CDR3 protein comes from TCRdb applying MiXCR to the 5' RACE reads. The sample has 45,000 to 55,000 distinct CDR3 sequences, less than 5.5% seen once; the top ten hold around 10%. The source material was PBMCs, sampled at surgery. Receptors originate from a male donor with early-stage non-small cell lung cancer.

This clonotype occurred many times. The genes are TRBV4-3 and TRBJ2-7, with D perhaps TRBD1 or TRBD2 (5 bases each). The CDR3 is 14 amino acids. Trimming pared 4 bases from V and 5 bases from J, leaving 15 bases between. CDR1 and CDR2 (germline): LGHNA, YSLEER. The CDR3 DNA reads TGCGCCAGCAGCCGAGCCCGAGGGGAAGACGAGCAGTACTTC. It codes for CASSRARGEDEQYF.

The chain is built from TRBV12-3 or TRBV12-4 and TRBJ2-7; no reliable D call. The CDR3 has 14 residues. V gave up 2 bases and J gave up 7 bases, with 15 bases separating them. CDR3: CASSLIGRLREQYF. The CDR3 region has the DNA TGTGCCAGCAGTTTAATTGGACGGCTGCGGGAGCAGTACTTC.

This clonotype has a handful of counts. As DNA, the CDR3 is TGTGCCAGCAGGTCCACTGCGTCCTACGAGCAGTACTTC. The encoded protein is CASRSTASYEQYF. The chain recombines TRBV6-5 with TRBJ2-7; D not resolved. Germline V CDR1 and CDR2: MNHEY, SVGAGI. The V end was cut by 6 bases, the J end by 1 base, with 10 bases between. The CDR3 has 13 amino acids.

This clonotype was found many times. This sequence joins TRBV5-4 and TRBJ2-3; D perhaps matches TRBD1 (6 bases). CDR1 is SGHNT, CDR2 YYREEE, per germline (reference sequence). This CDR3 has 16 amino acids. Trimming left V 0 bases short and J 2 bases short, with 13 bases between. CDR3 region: CASSLGTDVSTDTQYF. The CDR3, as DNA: TGTGCCAGCAGCTTGGGGACAGATGTCTCCACAGATACGCAGTATTTT.

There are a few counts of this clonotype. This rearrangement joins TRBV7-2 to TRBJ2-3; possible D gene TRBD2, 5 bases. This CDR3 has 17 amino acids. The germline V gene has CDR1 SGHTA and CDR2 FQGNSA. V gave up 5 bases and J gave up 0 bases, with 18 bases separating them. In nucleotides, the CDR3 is TGTGCCAGCAGCACACGGACTGGAAGCCCTAGCACAGATACGCAGTATTTT. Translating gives CASSTRTGSPSTDTQYF.

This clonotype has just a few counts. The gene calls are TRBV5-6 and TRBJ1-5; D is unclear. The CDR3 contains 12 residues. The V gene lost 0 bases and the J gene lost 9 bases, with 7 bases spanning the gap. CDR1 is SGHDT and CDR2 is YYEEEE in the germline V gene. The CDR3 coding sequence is TGTGCCAGCAGCTTGGGCTCAAGGCCCCAGCATTTT. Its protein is CASSLGSRPQHF.

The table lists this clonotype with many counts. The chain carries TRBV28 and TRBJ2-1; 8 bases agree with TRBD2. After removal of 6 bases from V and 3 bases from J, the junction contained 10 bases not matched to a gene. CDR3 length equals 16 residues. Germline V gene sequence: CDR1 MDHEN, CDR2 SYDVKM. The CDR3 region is CASSAGREGIYNEQFF. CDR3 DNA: TGTGCCAGCAGCGCCGGGAGGGAAGGTATCTACAATGAGCAGTTCTTC. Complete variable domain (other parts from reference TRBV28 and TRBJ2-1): DVKVTQSSRYLVKRTGEKVFLECVQDMDHENMFWYRQDPGLGLRLIYFSYDVKMKEKGDIPEGYSVSREKKERFSLILESASTNQTSMYLCASSAGREGIYNEQFFGPGTRLTVL.

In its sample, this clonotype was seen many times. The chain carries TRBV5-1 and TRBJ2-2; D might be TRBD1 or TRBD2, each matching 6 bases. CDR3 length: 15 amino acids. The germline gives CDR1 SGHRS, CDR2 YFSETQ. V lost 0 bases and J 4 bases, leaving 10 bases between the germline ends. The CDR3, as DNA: TGCGCCAGCAGCTTGGTACGGGGGCTCACCGGGGAGCTGTTTTTT. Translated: CASSLVRGLTGELFF.